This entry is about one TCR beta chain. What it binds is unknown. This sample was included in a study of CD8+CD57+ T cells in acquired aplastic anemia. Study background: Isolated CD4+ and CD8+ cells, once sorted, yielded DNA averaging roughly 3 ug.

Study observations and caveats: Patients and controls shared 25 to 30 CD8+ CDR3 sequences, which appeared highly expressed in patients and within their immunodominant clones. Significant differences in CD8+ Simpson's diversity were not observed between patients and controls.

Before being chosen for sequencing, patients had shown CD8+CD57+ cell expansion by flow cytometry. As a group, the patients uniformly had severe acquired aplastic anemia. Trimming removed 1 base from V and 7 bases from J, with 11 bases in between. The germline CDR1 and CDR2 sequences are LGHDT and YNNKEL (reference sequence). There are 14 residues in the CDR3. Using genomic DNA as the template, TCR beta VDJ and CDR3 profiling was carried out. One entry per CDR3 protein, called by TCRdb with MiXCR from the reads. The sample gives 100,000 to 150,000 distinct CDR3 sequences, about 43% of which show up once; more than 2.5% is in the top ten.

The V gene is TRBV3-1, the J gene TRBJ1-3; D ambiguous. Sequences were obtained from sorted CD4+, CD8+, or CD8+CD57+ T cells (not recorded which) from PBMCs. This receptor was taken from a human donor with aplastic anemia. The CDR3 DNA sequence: TGTGCCAGCAGCCAAGGTCTGGGTCGGAACACCATATATTTT. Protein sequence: CASSQGLGRNTIYF.